The present entry profiles one T cell receptor beta chain with its context. Its target is not known. This sample is part of a study of cytomegalovirus exposure and HLA in healthy donors. Study-wide findings and caveats: Most observed TCR sequences were rare, whereas some public TCRs were detected in many donors. The study labeled 170 or so TCR beta chains cytomegalovirus-associated.

From germline, CDR1 is SGDLS and CDR2 YYNGEE. This CDR3 comprises 15 residues. V lost 0 bases and J 5 bases, leaving 14 bases between the germline ends. Some clones are missing from TCRdb's copy, which holds only in-frame ones; the method was immunoSEQ multiplex PCR. The table lists just under 75,000 clones, approximately 94% of them singletons. The genes are TRBV9 and TRBJ1-1; weak D call: TRBD1 (5 bases). The clonotype originates from a woman aged 18-29 years in good health and CMV-seropositive. The sample comprised PBMCs. The CDR3 coding sequence is TGTGCCAGCAGCGTAGTAGGGGTGGCTGGAACTGAAGCTTTCTTT. Encoded protein: CASSVVGVAGTEAFF.